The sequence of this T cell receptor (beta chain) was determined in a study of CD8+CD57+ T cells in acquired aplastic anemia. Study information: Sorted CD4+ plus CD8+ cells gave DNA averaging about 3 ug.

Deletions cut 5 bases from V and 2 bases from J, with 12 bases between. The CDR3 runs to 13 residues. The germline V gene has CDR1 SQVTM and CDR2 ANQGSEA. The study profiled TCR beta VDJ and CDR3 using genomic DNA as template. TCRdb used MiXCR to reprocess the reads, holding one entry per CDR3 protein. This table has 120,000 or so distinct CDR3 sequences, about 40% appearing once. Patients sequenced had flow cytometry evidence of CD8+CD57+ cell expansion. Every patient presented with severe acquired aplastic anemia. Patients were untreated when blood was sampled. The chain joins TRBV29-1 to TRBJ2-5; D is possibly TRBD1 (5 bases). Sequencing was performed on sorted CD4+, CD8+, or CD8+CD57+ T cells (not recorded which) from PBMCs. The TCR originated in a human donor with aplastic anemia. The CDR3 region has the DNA TGCAGCGTTAATGGGGCAAATCAAGAGACCCAGTACTTC. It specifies CSVNGANQETQYF. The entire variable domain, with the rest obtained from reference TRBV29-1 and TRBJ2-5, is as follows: SAVISQKPSRDICQRGTSLTIQCQVDSQVTMMFWYRQQPGQSLTLIATANQGSEATYESGFVIDKFPISRPNLTFSTLTVSNMSPEDSSIYLCSVNGANQETQYFGPGTRLLVL.